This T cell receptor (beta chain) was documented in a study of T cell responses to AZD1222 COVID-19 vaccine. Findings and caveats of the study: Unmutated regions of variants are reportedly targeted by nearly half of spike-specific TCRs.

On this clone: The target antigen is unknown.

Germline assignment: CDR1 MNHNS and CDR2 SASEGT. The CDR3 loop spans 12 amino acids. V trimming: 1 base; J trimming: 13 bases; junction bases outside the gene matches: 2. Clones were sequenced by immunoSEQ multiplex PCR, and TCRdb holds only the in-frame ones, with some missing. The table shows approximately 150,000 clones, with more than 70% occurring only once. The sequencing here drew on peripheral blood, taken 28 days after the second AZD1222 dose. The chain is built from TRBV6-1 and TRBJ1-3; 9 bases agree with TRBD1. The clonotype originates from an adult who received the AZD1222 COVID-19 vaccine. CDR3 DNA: TGTGCCAGCAGTGAAGAAGGACAGGGGATATATTTT. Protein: CASSEEGQGIYF.